This TCR beta chain appears in the sequencing data of a study of beta chain features in type 1 diabetes. The CDR3 runs 12 residues. The V end was cut by 4 bases, the J end by 8 bases, with 9 bases between. Germline-derived CDR1 and CDR2 are LNHDA and SQIVND (reference sequence). Isolated RNA was reverse transcribed in full, so expressed TCRB transcripts were sequenced. Assay used: immunoSEQ multiplex PCR; TCRdb lists only in-frame clones, some missing. The sample comprises hundreds of thousands of clones, more than 12% of which are singletons, and approximately 0.043% rests with the top ten. Study-wide findings and caveats: In all four CD4+ subsets, TCRB CDR3 length was significantly, moderately reduced in type 1 diabetes. In the patient group, naive, central memory and Treg TCRB repertoires seemed more alike than in the healthy donor group. The VDJ junctions of type 1 diabetes patients carried fewer insertions and more deletions.

This clone was seen a few times. The antigen is unknown. Other nucleotide sequences from this sample produce the same CDR3. The gene calls are TRBV19 and TRBJ2-1, with D possibly TRBD2 on 6 matching bases. Sequencing used naive CD4+ T cells from blood. This clonotype originated in a man between 18 and 35 years old with type 1 diabetes. Here the CDR3 DNA reads TGTGCCAGTAGTACCCGCGGGGATGAGCAGTTCTTC. It translates to CASSTRGDEQFF.